This TCR beta chain appears in the sequencing data of a study of T cells after yellow fever vaccination. Overall study: Fractions of limited cellularity were prepared by means of SMART-Seq v4 Ultra Low Input.

The CDR3 runs to 12 residues. The germline gives CDR1 SQVTM, CDR2 ANQGSEA. Trimming stripped 3 bases from V and 2 bases from J, with 5 bases between. The study made its TCR cDNA through 5'RACE template switching. That step introduced a universal primer site along with UMIs. Using its own MiXCR run on the 5' RACE reads, TCRdb lists one record per CDR3 protein. The sample lists approximately 300,000 distinct CDR3 sequences, about 8.7% occurring once. This TCR derives from a man aged 18 to 35 who received the YFV17D yellow fever vaccine. J is TRBJ2-1 and V is TRBV29-1; D remains ambiguous. The specimen was PBMCs, collected on the day of the first yellow fever vaccination. CDR3 in amino acids: CSVEEPYNEQFF. CDR3 sequence (DNA): TGCAGCGTTGAGGAACCCTACAATGAGCAGTTCTTC.